This TCR beta chain was found in a study of T-cell memory formation after mild COVID-19. For the study at large: TCR clusters were mostly confined to one donor each.

This clonotype was counted between two and nine times. What it recognizes is unknown. The study, taken as a whole, reports: Clones which contracted sat mainly in CM and EM if CD4+, and in EMRA if CD8+. In second-wave clones peaking day 37, SARS-CoV-2 specificity remained unconfirmed. Whereas later expanders leaned CD4+, clones contracting day 15 to 85 showed a balanced CD4/CD8 makeup.

Germline V lookup: CDR1 MNHEY, CDR2 SVGEGT. CDR3 length: 14 residues. V lost 0 bases and J 2 bases, leaving 8 bases between the germline ends. Via MiXCR, TCRdb re-called the 5' RACE reads, giving one row per CDR3 protein. The sample lists about 600,000 distinct CDR3 sequences; roughly 20% were seen once. This TCR was recovered from an adult woman who had mild COVID-19 (a few samples of this study predate the infection). Cell type and time point are not known. Source material: PBMCs or a T cell subset sorted from them (not recorded which). V is TRBV6-2 or TRBV6-3 and J is TRBJ2-7; no definite D call. The DNA for the CDR3 is TGTGCCAGCAGTTACTCGACCAGGACCTACGAGCAGTACTTC. Its translation is CASSYSTRTYEQYF.